The source of this TCR beta chain is a study of blood T cell repertoires in COVID-19. Overall study: Sample material is recorded as cDNA or gDNA derived from T cells, B-cell-depleted T cells, or PBMCs.

The protocol was immunoSEQ multiplex PCR, while the TCRdb copy is restricted to in-frame clones and leaves out a portion. The data contain about 36,000 clones, around four fifths of them singletons. The sequence was collected from a human donor in a cohort sampled during active COVID-19. The sequenced material came from peripheral blood.

CDR3 DNA sequence: TGTGCCAGCAGTATCAACAGGGGAAGCGAAAAACTGTTTTTT. It encodes CASSINRGSEKLFF. V gene TRBV27 combines with J gene TRBJ1-4; 7 bases are a match to TRBD1. The CDR3 is 14 amino acids. V was pared by 5 bases and J by 8 bases, with 8 bases of the junction left unmatched. Germline V gene lookup returns CDR1 MNHEY and CDR2 SMNVEV (reference sequence).